What follows are 4 T cell receptor beta chains derived from one specimen sequenced in a study of immune evolution from preneoplasia to lung adenocarcinoma. Profiling relied on immunoSEQ multiplex PCR, and the TCRdb table lists in-frame clones only, not all of them. The sample lists fewer than 4,000 clones, around 80% seen once, with around an eighth in the top ten. Sequencing used FFPE minimally invasive lung adenocarcinoma tissue. Receptors were obtained from a person aged 65-85 years with lung adenocarcinoma.

The V gene is TRBV7-2, the J gene TRBJ2-3; 13 nucleotides match TRBD2. J gave up 4 bases and V 7 bases, and 8 bases lay outside the gene matches. Germline-derived CDR1 and CDR2 are SGHTA and FQGNSA. This CDR3 contains 16 residues. In DNA form, the CDR3 reads TGTGCCAGCAACCAACTAGCGGGAGGGATCTCAGATACGCAGTATTTT. Translation: CASNQLAGGISDTQYF.

This clone came up a few times. The chain has TRBV5-1 and TRBJ1-5; D is uncertain. Germline loops: CDR1 SGHRS, CDR2 YFSETQ. Trimming took 0 bases from V and 0 from J, leaving 13 bases between them. The CDR3 spans 17 residues. CDR3 in amino acids: CASSLDPLGNSNQPQHF. DNA of the CDR3: TGCGCCAGCAGCTTGGACCCCTTGGGAAATAGCAATCAGCCCCAGCATTTT.

The rearrangement uses TRBV7-2 and TRBJ2-1, with TRBD2 matching over 7 bases. Germline V gene lookup returns CDR1 SGHTA and CDR2 FQGNSA. The CDR3 sequence is 14 residues long. With V trimmed by 6 bases and J by 2 bases, 4 bases remained unmatched. CDR3 nucleotides: TGTGCCAGCAGGGGCGGGAGAACCTACAATGAGCAGTTCTTC. Translation gives CASRGGRTYNEQFF.

This clone was recorded once. The V call is TRBV29-1, the J call TRBJ2-1, with D maybe TRBD1 (5 bases). Germline V lookup: CDR1 SQVTM, CDR2 ANQGSEA. The CDR3 runs to 10 residues. Trimming stripped 3 bases from V and 13 bases from J, with 10 bases between. CDR3 residues: CSVEFRVQFF. The CDR3 coding sequence is TGCAGCGTTGAGTTCAGGGTACAGTTCTTC.